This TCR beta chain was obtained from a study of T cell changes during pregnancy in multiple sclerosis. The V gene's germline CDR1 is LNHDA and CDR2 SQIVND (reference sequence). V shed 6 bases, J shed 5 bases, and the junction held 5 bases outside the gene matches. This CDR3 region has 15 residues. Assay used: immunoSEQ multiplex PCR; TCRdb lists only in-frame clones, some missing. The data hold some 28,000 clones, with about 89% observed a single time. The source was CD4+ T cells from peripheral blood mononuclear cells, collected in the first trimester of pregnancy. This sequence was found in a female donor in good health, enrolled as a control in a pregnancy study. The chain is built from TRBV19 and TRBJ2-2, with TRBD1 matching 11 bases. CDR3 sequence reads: CASRPWDRGTGELFF. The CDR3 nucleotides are TGTGCCAGTAGACCCTGGGACAGGGGGACCGGGGAGCTGTTTTTT.